What follows describes a single TCR beta chain. Its cognate antigen is unknown. These data originate in a study of OX40 agonist ivuxolimab in advanced cancers. Study-wide results and limits: People who partly responded at 0.1-3.0 mg/kg had some of the least clonal expansion seen.

Some clones are missing from TCRdb's copy, which holds only in-frame ones; the method was immunoSEQ multiplex PCR. The profile covers approximately 70,000 clones, with around 90% appearing a single time and over 0.6% taken by the ten largest. The CDR3 covers 15 residues. Germline lookup yields CDR1 SGHNT and CDR2 YYREEE (reference sequence). After removal of 5 bases from V and 2 bases from J, the junction contained 6 bases not matched to a gene. This chain links TRBV5-4 with TRBJ2-7; 11 bases match TRBD2. The TCR sequence derives from an adult with an advanced solid tumor such as melanoma, head and neck, liver or kidney cancer. The sequencing here drew on CD4+ or CD8+ T cells sorted from blood, taken in a trial of the OX40 agonist ivuxolimab. The DNA for the CDR3 is TGTGCCAGCAGTAGAACGGGACTAGCGGCCTACGAGCAGTACTTC. Translation: CASSRTGLAAYEQYF.